This T cell receptor (beta chain) was obtained from a study of T cells after yellow fever vaccination. In TCRdb, the 5' RACE reads were re-called with MiXCR into one record per CDR3 protein. This table holds 620,000 or so distinct CDR3 sequences, approximately 13% found once. The germline V gene encodes CDR1 SGHRS and CDR2 YFSETQ. V lost 4 bases to trimming and J lost 0 bases; unmatched junction nucleotides: 9. This CDR3 comprises 17 residues. This specimen consisted of PBMCs, obtained on the day of the yellow fever booster vaccination. The receptor comes from a man aged 30 to 39 who received the YFV17D yellow fever vaccine. This chain uses TRBV5-1 with TRBJ2-3, with TRBD2 matching over 9 bases. The CDR3 DNA reads as TGCGCCAGCAGCCCACTGACTAGCGGTGCTAGCACAGATACGCAGTATTTT. It is translated as CASSPLTSGASTDTQYF.